Listed here are 14 T cell receptor beta chains from one sample, sequenced in a study of OX40 agonist ivuxolimab in advanced cancers. Method: immunoSEQ multiplex PCR; TCRdb's copy keeps in-frame clones and lacks some. This table holds under 15,000 clones, 60% to 85% found once. The input for sequencing was CD4+ or CD8+ T cells sorted from blood, taken in a trial of the OX40 agonist ivuxolimab. The receptor source for this set is an adult with an advanced solid tumor such as melanoma, head and neck, liver or kidney cancer.

The chain carries TRBV5-8 and TRBJ1-2, with TRBD1 identical over 7 bases. The junction had 7 bases not matched to a gene; V was cut back by 6 bases and J by 2 bases. Germline V CDR1 and CDR2: SGHTS, YDEGEE. This CDR3 comprises 14 residues. The CDR3 loop is CASNLQGPNYGYTF. CDR3 coding DNA: TGTGCCAGCAATCTACAGGGGCCAAACTATGGCTACACCTTC.

The rearrangement links TRBV4-1 to TRBJ2-7; D is unclear. The CDR3 has 12 amino acids. V dropped 1 base and J dropped 6 bases, with 7 bases sitting between them. Per the germline V gene, CDR1 is MGHRA and CDR2 is YSYEKL. CDR3 nucleotide sequence: TGCGCCAGCAGCCAAGGGCGCGCCGAGCAGTACTTC. Translation gives CASSQGRAEQYF.

A single count supports this clone. The rearrangement joins TRBV7-4 to TRBJ1-5; no reliable D call. This CDR3 comprises 12 residues. Trimming removed 4 bases at V and 7 bases at J, with 8 bases between. The germline CDR1 and CDR2 sequences are SGHVT and SQSDAQ. CDR3 sequence: CASSSSSQPQHF. The DNA of the CDR3 is TGTGCCAGCAGCTCCTCCTCGCAGCCCCAGCATTTT.

This chain uses TRBV19 with TRBJ1-5, with a weak D call TRBD1 (5 bases). This CDR3 contains 17 residues. Germline V lookup: CDR1 LNHDA, CDR2 SQIVND (reference sequence). Trimming left V 7 bases short and J 6 bases short, with 25 bases between. DNA for the CDR3: TGTGCCAGTACCAATCTCCATCTGTCAGGGTTCGGTCAGCCCCAGCATTTT. Protein sequence: CASTNLHLSGFGQPQHF.

This clone has just a few counts. The chain combines TRBV4-1 with TRBJ2-7; possible D gene TRBD1, 5 bases. With 0 bases removed from V and 3 bases from J, the gap between germline ends came to 12 bases. This CDR3 region has 15 residues. CDR1 MGHRA and CDR2 YSYEKL come from the germline V gene. The CDR3 nucleotides are TGCGCCAGCAGCCAAGATAGGGGCCAGTTCTACGAGCAGTACTTC. It encodes CASSQDRGQFYEQYF.

The chain recombines TRBV29-1 with TRBJ1-2; D gene uncertain. This CDR3 spans 11 amino acids. V lost 6 bases, J lost 8 bases, and 13 bases lay in between. Germline-derived CDR1 and CDR2 are SQVTM and ANQGSEA. The CDR3 coding sequence is TGCAGCGTAGTAATCACCGGGGGCTACACCTTC. Protein sequence: CSVVITGGYTF.

The V call is TRBV29-1, the J call TRBJ1-4, with 8 nucleotides matching TRBD1. With V trimmed by 5 bases and J by 3 bases, 8 bases remained unmatched. There are 15 residues in the CDR3. Germline V gene data show CDR1 as SQVTM and CDR2 as ANQGSEA. The CDR3 loop is CSVREQGGSNEKLFF. The CDR3 DNA reads TGCAGCGTTCGAGAACAGGGGGGTTCTAATGAAAAACTGTTTTTT.

V is TRBV15 and J is TRBJ2-3, with 12 bases fitting TRBD2. The germline gives CDR1 LNHNV, CDR2 YYDKDF (reference sequence). The CDR3 runs 16 residues. V was clipped by 2 bases and J by 2 bases; unmatched bases: 2. As DNA, the CDR3 is TGTGCCACCAGCAGACTAGCGGGGGGGTCCACAGATACGCAGTATTTT. It yields the protein CATSRLAGGSTDTQYF.

This clone is a singleton in its sample. V usage is TRBV11-2 and J usage is TRBJ2-3, with 7 bases aligning to TRBD2. With V trimmed by 1 base and J by 4 bases, 5 bases remained unmatched. From germline, CDR1 is SGHAT and CDR2 FQNNGV. The CDR3 loop spans 15 amino acids. The DNA of the CDR3 is TGTGCCAGCAGCTTAGGATGGCTAGCGGCAGATACGCAGTATTTT. Residues: CASSLGWLAADTQYF.

The chain joins TRBV10-1 to TRBJ1-1; maybe TRBD1 (6 bases). Germline-derived CDR1 and CDR2 are WNHNN and SYGVQD (reference sequence). The length of the CDR3 is 16 residues. Trimming cost V 6 bases and J 4 bases, with 21 bases left between them. DNA for the CDR3: TGCGCCAGCAGGAGAGGGGGAGGGCCCAGGGGCACTGAAGCTTTCTTT. It codes for CASRRGGGPRGTEAFF.

The rearrangement links TRBV7-8 to TRBJ2-7, with D uncertain. This CDR3 is 12 amino acids long. Germline V gives CDR1 SGHVS, CDR2 FQNEAQ. The V end was cut by 5 bases, the J end by 7 bases, with 12 bases between. The CDR3 loop reads CASSPPSGEQYF. The CDR3 bases are TGTGCCAGCAGCCCTCCCTCTGGAGAGCAGTACTTC.

The V gene is TRBV2, the J gene TRBJ2-1, with 12 bases matching TRBD1. Germline loops: CDR1 SNHLY, CDR2 FYNNEI. V trimming: 5 bases; J trimming: 8 bases; junction bases outside the gene matches: 7. This CDR3 has 15 residues. As DNA, the CDR3 is TGTGCCAGCAGTCCCACCGGGACAGGGGGCGATGAGCAGTTCTTC. Protein: CASSPTGTGGDEQFF.

J is TRBJ2-1 and V is TRBV4-3; 10 bases are shared with TRBD1. J lost 4 bases, V lost 4 bases, and 10 bases had no gene match. CDR3 size: 17 residues. Per germline, CDR1 LGHNA and CDR2 YSLEER. The CDR3 loop reads CASSLYAGTGDYNEQFF. CDR3 DNA sequence: TGCGCCAGCAGCCTTTACGCCGGGACAGGGGATTACAATGAGCAGTTCTTC.

DNA for the CDR3: TGTGCCAGCAGTTTAGCTTGGCAGGGCCCGAACACTGAAGCTTTCTTT. Its translation: CASSLAWQGPNTEAFF. The genes are TRBV27 and TRBJ1-1, with D tentatively TRBD1 (5 bases). CDR3 length: 16 amino acids. The V gene lost 2 bases and the J gene lost 1 base, with 14 bases spanning the gap. Germline CDR1 MNHEY, CDR2 SMNVEV (reference sequence).